Presented here are 14 T cell receptor beta chains from one specimen sequenced in a study of low-dose radiotherapy and immunotherapy resistance in tumors. Priming of first-strand cDNA relied on TRAV- and TRBV-specific primers (covering alpha and beta chains). Using a constant-region primer together with a V-primer adapter, TCRs were subjected to around 20 PCR cycles of amplification. Each CDR3 protein gets one entry after TCRdb re-called the reads with MiXCR. This table holds 85,000 to 100,000 distinct CDR3 sequences, under 10% found once. Specified time point: before trial treatment. The sample was PBMCs, taken before treatment. The receptors stem from a male donor with prostate cancer.

This clonotype was picked up many times. The chain carries TRBV20-1 and TRBJ2-7; D is unresolved. V lost 0 bases and J lost 2, with 17 bases in between. Germline V gene data show CDR1 as DFQATT and CDR2 as SNEGSKA (reference sequence). The CDR3 runs 16 residues. This CDR3 reads CSARDPEPSGAYEQYF. The CDR3, as DNA: TGCAGTGCTAGAGATCCCGAGCCTTCAGGAGCCTACGAGCAGTACTTC.

This clonotype is labeled as medium-sized (0.01 to 0.1%). This rearrangement joins TRBV28 to TRBJ2-3; TRBD1 is a possible D gene (5 bases). The CDR3 is made up of 15 amino acids. V was pared by 6 bases and J by 3 bases, with 16 bases between. CDR1 is MDHEN, CDR2 SYDVKM, per germline. The CDR3 protein is CASSNDRGSTDTQYF. The CDR3 region has the DNA TGTGCCAGCAGCAACGACAGAGGTAGTACAGATACGCAGTATTTT.

This clonotype came up many times. This chain's CDR3 is CASSRFKLAGSTDTQYF. The CDR3 DNA reads as TGTGCCAGCAGCCGGTTCAAACTAGCGGGAAGCACAGATACGCAGTATTTT. The chain employs TRBV4-2 and TRBJ2-3, with 10 bases matching TRBD2. CDR1 and CDR2 from the germline V gene are LGHNA and YNFKEQ. With V trimmed by 4 bases and J by 0 bases, 7 bases remained unmatched. This CDR3 contains 17 residues.

With regard to this clonotype: A read error likely explains this, since a far larger clone differs by one base. This sequence joins TRBV5-1 and TRBJ2-1; D gene uncertain. The length of the CDR3 is 12 residues. Germline V gives CDR1 SGHRS, CDR2 YFSETQ. The V gene lost 1 base and the J gene lost 10 bases, with 9 bases spanning the gap. Written as DNA, the CDR3 is TGCGCCAGCAGCTTGTTCTCCTACGAGCAGTTCTTC. Its translation is CASSLFSYEQFF.

This clonotype was recorded many times. This rearrangement joins TRBV7-9 to TRBJ2-3, with 7 nucleotides matching TRBD2. Unmatched junction bases numbered 13, after V lost 4 bases and J lost 6 bases. The germline V gene has CDR1 SEHNR and CDR2 FQNEAQ (reference sequence). The CDR3 length is 16 residues. DNA for the CDR3: TGTGCCAGCAGCTCCCAGCGGGGTCCCCCCCCCGATACGCAGTATTTT. The encoded protein is CASSSQRGPPPDTQYF.

The sample holds many counts of this clonotype. The J gene is TRBJ2-3, the V gene TRBV9; a possible D gene is TRBD2 (6 bases). The CDR3 has 14 residues. The V end was cut by 3 bases, the J end by 6 bases, with 14 bases between. Germline lookup yields CDR1 SGDLS and CDR2 YYNGEE. In DNA form, the CDR3 reads TGTGCCAGCAGCGAGGAGGTTAGCGGCGATACGCAGTATTTT. It yields the protein CASSEEVSGDTQYF. The whole variable domain, remainder taken from reference TRBV9 and TRBJ2-3, is DSGVTQTPKHLITATGQRVTLRCSPRSGDLSVYWYQQSLDQGLQFLIQYYNGEERAKGNILERFSAQQFPDLHSELNLSSLELGDSALYFCASSEEVSGDTQYFGPGTRLTVL.

Ten or more counts support this clonotype. The V gene is TRBV27, the J gene TRBJ2-1; TRBD2 agrees at 8 bases. The germline CDR1 and CDR2 sequences are MNHEY and SMNVEV (reference sequence). This CDR3 spans 14 amino acids. V lost 6 bases to trimming and J lost 7 bases; unmatched junction nucleotides: 8. For the CDR3, the DNA is TGTGCCAGCAGGGGGGGGGCTAGCGGGAATGAGCAGTTCTTC. Protein: CASRGGASGNEQFF.

This clonotype was counted at least ten times. The chain recombines TRBV7-2 with TRBJ2-1; 8 nucleotides align to TRBD2. Germline V gene sequence: CDR1 SGHTA, CDR2 FQGNSA. The ends lost 5 bases at V and 9 bases at J; junction bases unmatched: 21. The CDR3 covers 18 residues. In nucleotides, the CDR3 is TGTGCCAGCAGCCCAATCTGGATGCCGGGACTAGTATCGAGTGAGCAGTTCTTC. It codes for CASSPIWMPGLVSSEQFF.

This clonotype was seen repeatedly, ten times or more. The chain recombines TRBV20-1 with TRBJ2-3; D is undetermined. Germline V gene sequence: CDR1 DFQATT, CDR2 SNEGSKA (reference sequence). The CDR3 contains 13 residues. Trimming pared 1 base from V and 1 base from J, leaving 6 bases between. CDR3 bases: TGCAGTGCTAGAGTGGCGGGCACAGATACGCAGTATTTT. Protein: CSARVAGTDTQYF.

This clonotype was seen at least ten times. The chain links TRBV27 to TRBJ2-3, with D hard to call. CDR1 is MNHEY, CDR2 SMNVEV, per germline (reference sequence). The CDR3 has 13 residues. V was clipped by 2 bases and J by 5 bases, with 8 bases between them. CDR3 in amino acids: CASSLRLRDTQYF. The CDR3 coding sequence is TGTGCCAGCAGTTTAAGGCTCCGAGATACGCAGTATTTT.

This clonotype was detected ten times or more. The CDR3 region has the DNA TGTGCCTCCCAGGACGGTCGCCAGGACAATCAGCCCCAGCATTTT. Its translation: CASQDGRQDNQPQHF. The chain combines TRBV2 with TRBJ1-5; no definite D call. The length of the CDR3 is 15 residues. Looked up from germline, CDR1 is SNHLY and CDR2 is FYNNEI. The ends were cut back, 11 bases at V and 3 bases at J, with 20 bases in the middle.

This clonotype was recorded at least ten times. This chain connects TRBV20-1 to TRBJ2-2, with D perhaps matching TRBD2 (5 bases). This CDR3 has 15 amino acids. V was clipped by 7 bases and J by 0 bases, with 15 bases between them. Germline CDR1 and CDR2: DFQATT and SNEGSKA (reference sequence). Written as DNA, the CDR3 is TGCAGTGTTCCTCGGGGTAAATCGAACACCGGGGAGCTGTTTTTT. Translated, it gives CSVPRGKSNTGELFF.

This clonotype appeared many times. The chain recombines TRBV4-2 with TRBJ2-3, with TRBD2 matching over 8 bases. CDR1 LGHNA and CDR2 YNFKEQ come from the germline V gene. The CDR3 sequence is 18 residues long. The trim removed 1 base at V and 2 bases at J, leaving 11 bases unmatched. In DNA, the CDR3 is TGTGCCAGCAGCCAAGGAACTAGCGGAGGGGGGGCCACAGATACGCAGTATTTT. It yields the protein CASSQGTSGGGATDTQYF.

This clonotype came up many times. The chain links TRBV6-1 to TRBJ1-2, with D possibly matching TRBD1 (5 bases). The CDR3 has 13 amino acids. The V and J ends lost 4 bases and 4 bases respectively, with 10 bases between them. Germline CDR1 MNHNS, CDR2 SASEGT. Here the CDR3 reads CASSVQGSYGYTF. In DNA form, the CDR3 reads TGTGCCAGCAGTGTCCAGGGATCCTATGGCTACACCTTC.